This TCR beta chain emerged from a study of shared clonotypes between healthy human individuals. Study-level findings and limits: Limited genetic and exposure-history diversity came from having few donors. What naive subsets generally showed was a larger estimated richness than memory subsets showed.

Data came from immunoSEQ multiplex PCR; TCRdb stores just in-frame clones and leaves some out. The sample includes millions of clones, less than 95% of them seen just once. The CDR3 runs to 15 residues. Germline V gene data show CDR1 as MNHEY and CDR2 as SMNVEV (reference sequence). V trimming: 8 bases; J trimming: 7 bases; junction bases outside the gene matches: 12. Regarding this clone: Its antigen is not known.

CD45RO-negative, CCR7-selected cells formed the naive CD8 fraction, which excluded terminally differentiated effector memory CD45RA+ cells. Sample: naive CD8+ T cells sorted from blood. This chain joins TRBV27 and TRBJ2-1; TRBD1 matches 9 bases. This clonotype was obtained from a man younger than 30 in good health. This CDR3 is CASATPGTGKNEQFF. CDR3 in DNA: TGTGCCAGCGCCACTCCCGGGACAGGGAAGAATGAGCAGTTCTTC.